These T cell receptor beta chains were read from a single sample in a study of blood T cells in healthy people across ages. TCRdb re-called the 5' RACE reads through MiXCR, storing one row per CDR3 protein. Among roughly 730,000 distinct CDR3 sequences listed, about 56% were seen once. Sequencing was performed on blood. These receptors all stem from a man aged 40-55 years in good health. The CDR3 runs from the conserved cysteine through the conserved F or W. D genes are given only for firm matches. The size field is filled for only some rows; it gives once, few, many or a size class.

size	D	J	V	DNA	CDR3
-	TRBD1	TRBJ1-1	TRBV6-2/TRBV6-3	TGTGCCAGCAGTACCCTCGGCCACAGGGGAGGTGTGGACACTGAAGCTTTCTTT	CASSTLGHRGGVDTEAFF
-	TRBD2	TRBJ2-5	TRBV10-1	TGCGCCAGCAGTGAGTTTGGACTAGCGGAGTTGGGAGAGACCCAGTACTTC	CASSEFGLAELGETQYF
once	TRBD1	TRBJ1-4	TRBV12-3/TRBV12-4	TGTGCCAGCAGTGGGACCGGCAGGGGGGCTCGTGAAAAACTGTTTTTT	CASSGTGRGAREKLFF
-	TRBD2	TRBJ2-5	TRBV29-1	TGCAGCGTTCTGCGGGGGGCGCTGAATGAGCAGTACTTC	CSVLRGALNEQYF
few	TRBD2	TRBJ2-1	TRBV29-1	TGCAGCGTTGAAGATGGGGGGGATGAGCAGTTCTTC	CSVEDGGDEQFF
-	TRBD2	TRBJ2-3	TRBV6-2/TRBV6-3	TGTGCCAGCAGTTACTCTCGACTAGCGGGAGATCCAGATACGCAGTATTTT	CASSYSRLAGDPDTQYF
-	TRBD1	TRBJ2-2	TRBV10-3	TGTGCCATCAGTGGTGTTGCAAGGGACAGCCGAGACACCGGGGAGCTGTTTTTT	CAISGVARDSRDTGELFF
-	TRBD1	TRBJ1-6	TRBV7-8	TGTGCCAGCAGCGTCGGACAGGGAATAGGTTCACCCCTCCACTTT	CASSVGQGIGSPLHF
-	-	TRBJ2-7	TRBV20-1	TGCAGTGCTAGTTATCTTCGGTCCTACGAGCAGTACTTC	CSASYLRSYEQYF
-	-	TRBJ2-3	TRBV28	TGTGCCAGCAGTTCCCCCCTACCCCAGGGTGGCGGTTTTGATACGCAGTATTTT	CASSSPLPQGGGFDTQYF
few	-	TRBJ1-1	TRBV5-1	TGCGCCAGCAGCAACGGACAACCGAACACTGAAGCTTTCTTT	CASSNGQPNTEAFF
-	-	TRBJ2-3	TRBV6-2/TRBV6-3	TGTGCCAGCAGCTCCTCCCGATTCACAGATACGCAGTATTTT	CASSSSRFTDTQYF
once	-	TRBJ1-4	TRBV7-2	TGTGCCAGCAGCTTAGGGGCCAGTCTGTTTTTT	CASSLGASLFF
-	-	TRBJ1-2	TRBV12-3/TRBV12-4	TGTGCCAGCAGGGGGGCCGGGACAAGTCAGGGCTACACCTTC	CASRGAGTSQGYTF
-	-	TRBJ2-7	TRBV20-1	TGCAGTGCTAGAGATAAATCTTCTAGCAGGTTCACCTACGAGCAGTACTTC	CSARDKSSSRFTYEQYF
-	TRBD1	TRBJ2-5	TRBV5-1	TGCGCCAGCAGCTTCTCGGGACAGCAATTTCAAGAGACCCAGTACTTC	CASSFSGQQFQETQYF
once	TRBD1	TRBJ2-5	TRBV7-2	TGTGCCAGCAGCGGAAGGGGGACAGGGGCCGAGACCCAGTACTTC	CASSGRGTGAETQYF
-	TRBD2	TRBJ2-1	TRBV2	TGTGCCAGCAGTGTCAACCTCGGGACTAGCGGGAACAATGAGCAGTTCTTC	CASSVNLGTSGNNEQFF
-	-	TRBJ2-7	TRBV28	TGTGCCAGCAATAGAGGGGACGAGCAGTACTTC	CASNRGDEQYF
-	-	TRBJ1-5	TRBV24-1	TGTGCCACGTCCCCGGGTGCAAATAGCAATCAGCCCCAGCATTTT	CATSPGANSNQPQHF
few	-	TRBJ2-4	TRBV28	TGTGCCAGCAGTTTAGTGGGGGGGCTTGCGGCCAAAAACATTCAGTACTTC	CASSLVGGLAAKNIQYF
-	-	TRBJ1-2	TRBV20-1	TGCAGTGCCGCGTCATTAGGGGGGTATGGCTACACCTTC	CSAASLGGYGYTF
-	-	TRBJ1-2	TRBV29-1	TGCAGCGTTGAAAGAGGTCCCCATGGCTACACCTTC	CSVERGPHGYTF
-	-	TRBJ1-2	TRBV29-1	TGCAGCGTTGGACTACTCGGGACTCCGGGCTACACCTTC	CSVGLLGTPGYTF
few	-	TRBJ2-5	TRBV5-1	TGCGCCAGCAGCTTGCGAGGGCATCACCAAGAGACCCAGTACTTC	CASSLRGHHQETQYF
-	TRBD1	TRBJ2-5	TRBV13	TGTGCCAGCAGCGGAATTTGGGACAGGGACGAGACCCAGTACTTC	CASSGIWDRDETQYF
-	TRBD2	TRBJ2-5	TRBV5-5	TGTGCCAGCAGCTTGGAACTAGCGCTTAGAGAGACCCAGTACTTC	CASSLELALRETQYF
-	-	TRBJ2-5	TRBV12-3/TRBV12-4	TGTGCCAGCAGTTTACAAGCCGGGGTGAGGAAGGAAGAGACCCAGTACTTC	CASSLQAGVRKEETQYF
once	-	TRBJ1-4	TRBV12-5	TGTGCTAGTGGTTTGGCGGTAGGACGGGACAATGAAAAACTGTTTTTT	CASGLAVGRDNEKLFF
-	-	TRBJ2-7	TRBV4-2	TGTGCCAGCAGCCACGGGCGGGAGCAGTACTTC	CASSHGREQYF
-	TRBD2	TRBJ2-7	TRBV6-6	TGTGCCATCCGAGGTAGCGGGGGAACCTACGAGCAGTACTTC	CAIRGSGGTYEQYF
-	-	TRBJ2-1	TRBV4-3	TGCGCCAGCAGCCAAGATCACTTCGGAAACAATGAGCAGTTCTTC	CASSQDHFGNNEQFF
-	TRBD1	TRBJ1-5	TRBV24-1	TGTGCCACCAGTGGGGGACAGGCGGGCAATCAGCCCCAGCATTTT	CATSGGQAGNQPQHF
few	-	TRBJ1-2	TRBV12-3/TRBV12-4	TGTGCCAGCAGTTTAAGAGGAGGCCCGGGGTATGGCTACACCTTC	CASSLRGGPGYGYTF
-	TRBD2	TRBJ2-5	TRBV20-1	TGCAGTGCTAGAGGCGGGAGAGGGGATAGGGAGACCCAGTACTTC	CSARGGRGDRETQYF
-	-	TRBJ2-1	TRBV20-1	TGCAGTGCCCCCGTGGGGGGCCGGAATGAGCAGTTCTTC	CSAPVGGRNEQFF
-	-	TRBJ2-7	TRBV18	TGTGCCAGCTCACCAATGGTTTGCGAGCAGTACTTC	CASSPMVCEQYF
few	-	TRBJ2-7	TRBV4-3	TGCGCCAGCAGCCAAGATCCGGGGGCAGGGAGGGACGAGCAGTACTTC	CASSQDPGAGRDEQYF
few	TRBD2	TRBJ2-3	TRBV24-1	TGTGCCACCAGTGAGGCGCGGGAGGATCATACGCAGTATTTT	CATSEAREDHTQYF
-	-	TRBJ1-1	TRBV29-1	TGCAGCGTTACCAGAATGGACGGACGACGTGAAGCTTTCTTT	CSVTRMDGRREAFF
few	-	TRBJ2-3	TRBV6-6	TGTGCCAGCAACTCGGGAGTGGTAGATACGCAGTATTTT	CASNSGVVDTQYF